A selection of T cell receptor beta chains follows, all from one sample in a study of T cell repertoires and HLA-DP antigens. TCRdb's table, derived via immunoSEQ multiplex PCR, lists solely in-frame clones and lacks some. The data show some 110,000 clones, around 92% seen once. Antigen specificity for these receptors is unknown. Sequenced: CD4+ T cells from PBMCs. These receptors were obtained from a woman aged 18-35 years in good health and CMV-seronegative. The CDR3 runs from the conserved cysteine through the conserved F or W. The D gene is left open where the match is weak. For some rows the clone size is stated as once, few or many, or as a class when expanded; others skip it.

>TRBV18|TRBJ1-1|NA|NA
TGTGCCAGCTCACCACCGTCGCTAACCCCTGAAGCTTTCTTT
CASSPPSLTPEAFF
>TRBV28|TRBJ2-7|NA|TRBD1
TGTGCCAGCAGTTCACCCCTCGGACAGGGTATTTCCTTC
CASSSPLGQGISF
>TRBV5-8|TRBJ2-2|NA|NA
TGTGCCAGCAGCTTGGGTCAGACGAACACCGGGGAGCTGTTTTTT
CASSLGQTNTGELFF
>TRBV7-9|TRBJ2-2|NA|TRBD1
TGTGCCAGCAGCTGGCCCGGGACAGGGAAAATGACTGGGGAGCTGTTTTTT
CASSWPGTGKMTGELFF
>TRBV28|TRBJ2-2|NA|NA
TGTGCCAGCAGTTATACGTTGTTAGGGGGAGGGATTTCGAAGAACACCGGGGAGCTGTTTTTT
CASSYTLLGGGISKNTGELFF
>TRBV4-1|TRBJ2-4|few|TRBD2
TGCGCCAGCAGCTTCGGGGGAGGGCGGGACATTCAGTACTTC
CASSFGGGRDIQYF
>TRBV2|TRBJ1-1|NA|NA
TGTGCCAGCAGTGTGACGGACAGTCGGGCTTTCTTT
CASSVTDSRAFF
>TRBV28|TRBJ2-7|NA|TRBD2
TGTGCCAGCAACCCGCTAGCGGGAGGCGTTTACGAGCAGTACTTC
CASNPLAGGVYEQYF
>TRBV5-1|TRBJ2-1|NA|TRBD2
TGCGCCAGCAGCCTGAAACCCAGCGGGGGTACTTACAATGAGCAGTTCTTC
CASSLKPSGGTYNEQFF
>TRBV5-6|TRBJ2-3|NA|TRBD1
TGTGCCAGCAGCTTAGGGACAGCCAGCACAGATACGCAGTATTTT
CASSLGTASTDTQYF
>TRBV19|TRBJ2-2|NA|NA
TGTGCCAGTAGTATTGGAGGGTCGAACACCGGGGAGCTGTTTTTT
CASSIGGSNTGELFF
>TRBV11-3|TRBJ2-3|NA|NA
TGTGCCAGCAGCCCAAAAGACGGAAGCACAGATACGCAGTATTTT
CASSPKDGSTDTQYF
>TRBV11-2|TRBJ2-2|NA|NA
TGTGCCAGCAGCCGGAGAGAACGCGGGAACACCGGGGAGCTGTTTTTT
CASSRRERGNTGELFF
>TRBV30|TRBJ1-5|NA|TRBD1
TGTGCCTGGAGTTCCGGGACAGGGGACCAGCCCCAGCATTTT
CAWSSGTGDQPQHF
>TRBV5-6|TRBJ1-3|NA|NA
TGTGCCAGCAGTGAACTCGGGGACTCTGGAAACACCATATATTTT
CASSELGDSGNTIYF
>TRBV7-9|TRBJ1-1|NA|NA
TGTGCCAGCAGTTCACGGGGGGGCCATCAGTTCACTGAAGCTTTCTTT
CASSSRGGHQFTEAFF
>TRBV30|TRBJ1-5|NA|TRBD1
TGTGCCTGGAGTGTACCCGGACAGGGCAATCAGCCCCAGCATTTT
CAWSVPGQGNQPQHF
>TRBV2|TRBJ1-1|NA|NA
TGTGCCAGCAGTTTAGACCCGGAGGGTGAAGCTTTCTTT
CASSLDPEGEAFF
>TRBV4-1|TRBJ1-3|NA|NA
TGCGCCAGCAGCCAGAAGGACGGGAGCTCTGGAAACACCATATATTTT
CASSQKDGSSGNTIYF
>TRBV2|TRBJ1-1|NA|NA
TGTGCCAGCAGTGACAGGGTGAGGGGCACTGAAGCTTTCTTT
CASSDRVRGTEAFF
>TRBV19|TRBJ1-2|NA|TRBD1
TGTGCCAGTAGTCCCCGGACAGGGGCGGGCGGCTACACCTTC
CASSPRTGAGGYTF
>TRBV19|TRBJ1-2|once|NA
TGTGCCAGTAGTAACAGCGAACTATCTGGCTACACCTTC
CASSNSELSGYTF
>TRBV30|TRBJ1-1|NA|NA
TGTGCCTGGAGTCACCGCCCGGGGACTGAAGCTTTCTTT
CAWSHRPGTEAFF
>TRBV2|TRBJ2-3|NA|NA
TGTGCCAGCAGGATGGGACCCCAGCCCACAGATACGCAGTATTTT
CASRMGPQPTDTQYF
>TRBV7-8|TRBJ2-3|NA|NA
TGTGCCAGCAGCTTAGCGCGTCCAGGGGGGACAGATACGCAGTATTTT
CASSLARPGGTDTQYF
>TRBV7-9|TRBJ2-2|NA|NA
TGTGCCAGCAGGGAGGGGGGATTCGGCACCGGGGAGCTGTTTTTT
CASREGGFGTGELFF
>TRBV19|TRBJ2-7|NA|NA
TGTGCCAGTAGTAGGCGTTGGCCGACCACCTACGAGCAGTACTTC
CASSRRWPTTYEQYF
>TRBV28|TRBJ1-4|NA|NA
TGTGCCAGCAGTTCTCGTGGGCAGGTGGGACAAAAACTGTTTTTT
CASSSRGQVGQKLFF
>TRBV11-2|TRBJ1-3|NA|TRBD1
TGTGCCGTCCCGACAGGGGATGAGGGAAACACCATATATTTT
CAVPTGDEGNTIYF
>TRBV18|TRBJ2-7|once|TRBD2
TGTGCCAGCTCACAACAACTAGCGGGAGGAGGCTACGAGCAGTACTTC
CASSQQLAGGGYEQYF
>TRBV30|TRBJ2-5|few|NA
TGTGCCTGGAGTGTGAGGAAAGGGGAGACCCAGTACTTC
CAWSVRKGETQYF
>TRBV5-6|TRBJ2-1|NA|NA
TGTGCCAGCAGTTTACCGGGACGGAGCTACAATGAGCAGTTCTTC
CASSLPGRSYNEQFF
>TRBV6-1|TRBJ2-3|NA|NA
TGTGCCAGCAGTGAAGGTGGCTCAGATACGCAGTATTTT
CASSEGGSDTQYF
>TRBV7-3|TRBJ1-6|NA|NA
TGTGCCAGCAGCCCAGAGGGAAGGGGCTCCTATAATTCACCCCTCCACTTT
CASSPEGRGSYNSPLHF
>TRBV5-1|TRBJ1-5|NA|NA
TGCGCCAGCAGCTTGAATGGGAATCAGCCCCAGCATTTT
CASSLNGNQPQHF
>TRBV9|TRBJ2-1|NA|NA
TGTGCCAGCAGCGTAGGAGTGGATTCCTACAATGAGCAGTTCTTC
CASSVGVDSYNEQFF
>TRBV5-4|TRBJ1-2|NA|NA
TGTGCCAGCAGCGCTAATAACTATGGCTACACCTTC
CASSANNYGYTF
>TRBV25-1|TRBJ1-5|NA|TRBD1
TGTGCCAGCAGTGTGACAGGGTCGAATCAGCCCCAGCATTTT
CASSVTGSNQPQHF
>TRBV4-3|TRBJ1-1|NA|NA
TGCGCCAGCAGCCAAGGGGTCCCCGCCGCCAGGAGGGACACTGAAGCTTTCTTT
CASSQGVPAARRDTEAFF
>TRBV9|TRBJ2-3|NA|NA
TGTGCCAGCAGCGTGTGGCCTTCTAGCACAGATACGCAGTATTTT
CASSVWPSSTDTQYF
>TRBV2|TRBJ2-3|NA|NA
TGTGCCAGCAAGAACCAGGGACCGAGCACAGATACGCAGTATTTT
CASKNQGPSTDTQYF
>TRBV6-5|TRBJ1-5|NA|NA
TGTGCCAGCAGTTCTCGCGGGGGCTTTAATCAGCCCCAGCATTTT
CASSSRGGFNQPQHF
>TRBV7-2|TRBJ1-1|NA|TRBD1
TGTGCCAGCAGCTTATATCCTACGGGGACAGGGGGAGGGACTGAAGCTTTCTTT
CASSLYPTGTGGGTEAFF
>TRBV5-1|TRBJ2-3|NA|NA
TGCGCCAGCAGCTTGGAGCGGAGCACAGATACGCAGTATTTT
CASSLERSTDTQYF
>TRBV6-5|TRBJ1-4|NA|NA
TGTGCCAGCAGGACGATGCAGTCGGGGGAAAAACTGTTTTTT
CASRTMQSGEKLFF
>TRBV28|TRBJ1-5|NA|NA
TGTGCCAGCAGCACCATGACAGTTTATAGCAATCAGCCCCAGCATTTT
CASSTMTVYSNQPQHF
>TRBV7-2|TRBJ2-5|once|TRBD1
TGTGCCAGCAGCCCTCGTGATACAGGGGAGCGGACCCAGTACTTC
CASSPRDTGERTQYF